The clone carrying this TCR beta chain was seen only once. As yet, its antigen is unknown. Two oligonucleotides, mixed equimolar, formed the beta constant-region primer covering TRBC1 and TRBC2. Four rounds of PCR amplified the ligated cDNA using nested alpha and beta constant-region primers plus SP2. TCRdb used MiXCR to reprocess the UMI-ligation and nested PCR reads, holding one entry per CDR3 protein. The sample shows roughly 83,000 distinct CDR3 sequences, around 11% of them seen only once. This entry is derived from a study of naive and memory T cell subsets. Study-wide results and limits: Activation and differentiation may alter RNA-based TCR counts. The power law exponent of TCR abundance differed between naive and memory cells. From naive to CM, EM and EMRA, diversity decreased and Gini increased. Especially in CD8 cells, naive repertoires contained a few larger clonotypes, possibly CD45RA-re-expressing memory cells.

Germline CDR1 is SQVTM and CDR2 is ANQGSEA. This CDR3 has 12 amino acids. J gave up 7 bases and V 6 bases, and 7 bases lay outside the gene matches. Sequencing was carried out using naive CD4+ T cells from blood. This receptor was identified in a human donor in good health. V gene TRBV29-1 combines with J gene TRBJ1-2, with TRBD1 matching over 8 bases. CDR3 in amino acids: CSVNQGAFGYTF. The CDR3 nucleotides read TGCAGCGTGAACCAGGGGGCTTTTGGCTACACCTTC.